This T cell receptor beta chain is drawn from a study of OX40 agonist ivuxolimab in advanced cancers. At the level of the whole study: Ivuxolimab, which targeted the costimulatory receptor OX40 (CD134), was an agonistic, fully human IgG2 monoclonal antibody. Intravenous ivuxolimab was administered to patients every 2 weeks at six dose levels: 0.01, 0.1, 0.3, 1.5, 3 and 10 mg/kg. Of the approximately 53 patients in dose escalation, around 20 had hepatocellular carcinoma, some 15 had melanoma, 9 had renal cell carcinoma and 9 had head and neck cancer. In the dose-escalation cohort, more than 80% of patients were male, and the mean age was roughly 56 years with a range of roughly 20 to 85. Prior anti-PD-1, anti-PD-L1 or anti-CTLA-4 therapy was permitted, and checkpoint inhibitors had been received by under 50% of dose-escalation patients. Partial responses were achieved by three dose-escalation patients, of whom one had hepatocellular carcinoma and two had cutaneous melanoma. Peripheral TCRbeta sequencing was intended to test whether TCR sequence diversity was altered and clonal T-cell expansion was caused by ivuxolimab. The paper reports the monotherapy dose-escalation portion (N of about 50 patients) of the phase I ivuxolimab trial. Study-wide findings and limitations: In partial responders in the 0.1-3.0 mg/kg groups, normalized peripheral clonal expansion was found to be among the lowest, especially among CD8+ T cells. Clonal expansion of both CD4+ and CD8+ blood T cells was observed from baseline to week 6 at doses 0.1 to 3.0 mg/kg. The antigen specificity of the clonally expanded peripheral T cells was not determined. After ivuxolimab, expanded clones were on average more numerous among CD8+ T cells than among CD4+ T cells. Low levels of normalized T-cell clonal expansion were also shown by some nonresponding patients.

The trial excluded patients who had a history of autoimmune disease or who were on systemic immunosuppression. Peripheral blood for TCR sequencing was collected from all dose cohorts at baseline, on cycle 4 day 1, and on cycle 7 day 1. The samples were taken from a phase I, first-in-human, multicenter, open-label dose-escalation trial of ivuxolimab. Adults with locally advanced or metastatic melanoma, renal cell carcinoma, hepatocellular carcinoma or head and neck squamous cell carcinoma were enrolled in the trial. Before TCR sequencing, CD4+ T cells and CD8+ T cells were sorted from peripheral blood as separate populations. From cysteine to phenylalanine, the CDR3 is 14 amino acids long. Of all the DNA, just the CDR3 is kept, 42 bases in frame from base 1. CDR1 and CDR2 are read off the germline V gene as KGHSH and LQKENI. Genomic DNA was extracted from sorted cells for sequencing of the TCRbeta CDR3 region. The immunoSEQ Assay was used to sequence the TCRbeta CDR3 regions. The table comes from immuneACCESS by way of TCRdb, which keeps in-frame sequences with V and J called. Part of the clones is missing from these tables; in studies checked, under half for an unresolved V gene and the rest for unknown reasons. The sample profile shows just under 65,000 clones; 70% to 90% of them were found once. The top ten constitute over 1% of the sample.

A word on this clone: Its antigen specificity is not known. A read error may account for a junction end that differs from germline.

The source was CD4+ or CD8+ T cells sorted from blood, collected in a trial of the OX40 agonist ivuxolimab. The source is an adult with an advanced solid tumor such as melanoma, head and neck, liver or kidney cancer. The chain is encoded by TRBV18 joined to TRBJ1-1; the D gene remains uncertain. The CDR3: CASSPQGRNAEAFF. The nucleotide sequence reads as follows: TGTGCCAGCTCACCACAAGGAAGGAACGCTGAAGCTTTCTTT.